A single sample gave rise to the 29 T cell receptor beta chains below, sequenced in a study of neurological immune-mediated disorders. One entry per CDR3 protein, called by TCRdb with MiXCR from the 5' RACE reads. This table holds some 87,000 distinct CDR3 sequences, approximately 5.8% found once. Time point reported: longitudinal time-point 2. The sample comprised PBMCs. The receptors here all came from a woman in her fifties or sixties with multiple sclerosis.

There are many counts of this clonotype. The CDR3 region has the DNA TGTGCCAGCAGCCCGCCAACGGGGCTGTGGACCGGGGAGCTGTTTTTT. It encodes CASSPPTGLWTGELFF. The chain joins TRBV7-6 to TRBJ2-2; the D call may be TRBD1 or TRBD2 (5 bases each). This CDR3 is 16 amino acids long. The V gene's germline CDR1 is SGHVS and CDR2 FNYEAQ. V lost 5 bases to trimming and J lost 5 bases, with 18 bases between them.

This clonotype has at least ten counts. The J gene is TRBJ2-1, the V gene TRBV29-1, with 9 bases fitting TRBD1. The V and J ends lost 4 bases and 4 bases, in that order; junction bases with no gene match: 8. The CDR3 runs 15 residues. Per germline, CDR1 SQVTM and CDR2 ANQGSEA. The CDR3 sequence is CSVGGDRAFYNEQFF. CDR3 nucleotides: TGCAGCGTTGGGGGGGACAGGGCCTTTTACAATGAGCAGTTCTTC.

In this sample, this clonotype turned up many times. V usage is TRBV5-1 and J usage is TRBJ2-5; D ambiguous. Germline V lookup: CDR1 SGHRS, CDR2 YFSETQ. The CDR3 extends over 14 amino acids. The V and J ends lost 0 bases and 5 bases respectively, with 11 bases between them. The chain's CDR3 is CASSLVPSSETQYF. The CDR3 DNA reads as TGCGCCAGCAGCTTGGTACCTTCCAGCGAGACCCAGTACTTC.

This clonotype was seen many times. The rearrangement uses TRBV3-1 and TRBJ2-5; D might be TRBD1 (6 bases). This CDR3 has 14 amino acids. Trimming pared 4 bases from V and 1 base from J, leaving 10 bases between. Germline-derived CDR1 and CDR2 are LGHDT and YNNKEL (reference sequence). The DNA for the CDR3 is TGTGCCAGCAGCCCTGGACAGAGCCAAGAGACCCAGTACTTC. It specifies CASSPGQSQETQYF.

In this sample, this clonotype turned up many times. The chain recombines TRBV7-2 with TRBJ1-3; a weak D match, TRBD1 (5 bases). Trimming took 1 base from V and 2 from J, leaving 9 bases between them. This CDR3 is 15 amino acids long. The germline V gene has CDR1 SGHTA and CDR2 FQGNSA. This CDR3 is CASSLDGAPGNTIYF. CDR3 in DNA: TGTGCCAGCAGCTTAGATGGGGCGCCTGGAAACACCATATATTTT.

This clonotype was seen at least ten times. The chain is built from TRBV20-1 and TRBJ1-5; possible D gene TRBD1, 5 bases. CDR1 is DFQATT and CDR2 is SNEGSKA in the germline V gene (reference sequence). This CDR3 has 13 residues. The V end was cut by 6 bases, the J end by 3 bases, with 12 bases between. CDR3 sequence: CSASGTVNQPQHF. CDR3 nucleotide sequence: TGCAGTGCGAGCGGGACGGTCAATCAGCCCCAGCATTTT.

This clonotype was observed at least ten times. The chain employs TRBV20-1 and TRBJ2-1; D is unresolved. The CDR3 has 15 residues. V was shortened by 7 bases and J by 4 bases, with 20 bases between the two germline ends. Germline V gene data show CDR1 as DFQATT and CDR2 as SNEGSKA (reference sequence). The CDR3 region has the DNA TGCAGTGTCCGACTCAGGAACCTAGGGTACAATGAGCAGTTCTTC. It translates to CSVRLRNLGYNEQFF.

Many counts were recorded for this clonotype. This chain links TRBV11-1 with TRBJ2-1, with D unclear. The CDR3 has 11 residues. Trimming shortened V by 5 bases and J by 6 bases, and 5 bases separated the two germline ends. The V gene's germline CDR1 is SGHAT and CDR2 FQDESV (reference sequence). The CDR3 DNA sequence: TGTGCCAGCAGCAAGGTCAATGAGCAGTTCTTC. Its protein product is CASSKVNEQFF.

This clonotype was observed many times. DNA of the CDR3: TGTGCCACCGCCACACCTCGGAAAAACAATGAGCAGTTCTTC. Protein sequence: CATATPRKNNEQFF. The V gene is TRBV10-3, the J gene TRBJ2-1; D uncertain. CDR3 size: 14 residues. Trimming pared 10 bases from V and 5 bases from J, leaving 18 bases between. Germline V lookup: CDR1 ENHRY, CDR2 SYGVKD.

This clonotype has ten or more counts. V gene TRBV9 combines with J gene TRBJ2-5; 14 bases match TRBD2. V lost 2 bases to trimming and J lost 1 base; unmatched junction nucleotides: 1. Germline CDR1 SGDLS, CDR2 YYNGEE. This CDR3 is built from 16 residues. CDR3 in amino acids: CASSVGTSGGQETQYF. For the CDR3, the DNA is TGTGCCAGCAGCGTCGGGACTAGCGGGGGCCAAGAGACCCAGTACTTC.

This clonotype was observed many times. This chain's CDR3 is CSARRVKRGTSYEQYF. CDR3 nucleotides: TGCAGTGCTAGAAGGGTGAAACGAGGGACCTCCTACGAGCAGTACTTC. V gene TRBV20-1 combines with J gene TRBJ2-7, with D perhaps given as TRBD1 or TRBD2 (5 bases each). The V end lost 2 bases, the J end lost 0 bases, and 17 bases lay between the germline ends. Germline assignment: CDR1 DFQATT and CDR2 SNEGSKA (reference sequence). This CDR3 is built from 16 residues.

This clonotype was seen ten or more times. The rearrangement joins TRBV5-1 to TRBJ1-4, with D perhaps TRBD1 (5 bases). The germline CDR1 and CDR2 sequences are SGHRS and YFSETQ. The CDR3 is made up of 17 amino acids. V lost 0 bases and J lost 1, with 13 bases in between. CDR3 sequence (DNA): TGCGCCAGCAGCTTGGCCAGGCAGGGTGAAACTAATGAAAAACTGTTTTTT. Translation: CASSLARQGETNEKLFF.

This clonotype has a count of ten or more. The chain carries TRBV5-1 and TRBJ2-5, with D possibly being TRBD1 (6 bases). From germline, CDR1 is SGHRS and CDR2 YFSETQ. The CDR3 totals 17 residues. Trimming took off 4 bases at V and 4 bases at J, with 23 bases between the two ends. CDR3 sequence reads: CASSPSHPKLQGETQYF. CDR3 sequence (DNA): TGCGCCAGCAGCCCTAGCCATCCGAAGTTACAGGGAGAGACCCAGTACTTC.

About this clonotype: The junction and the germline gene differ at one end; a read error may be behind it. The chain uses TRBV7-7 and TRBJ2-1; 10 nucleotides line up with TRBD2. Germline V gene data show CDR1 as SSHAT and CDR2 as FNYEAQ (reference sequence). The CDR3 has 16 amino acids. In DNA, the CDR3 is TGTGCCAACAGCCGGACTAGCGGTTTAACGAACAATGAGCAGTTCTTC. Amino acids: CANSRTSGLTNNEQFF.

Details on this clonotype: An end of the junction does not agree with germline; a read error may underlie this. The chain has TRBV18 and TRBJ2-5, with D possibly TRBD2 on 7 matching bases. The CDR3 is made up of 14 amino acids. CDR1 KGHSH and CDR2 LQKENI come from the germline V gene. CDR3 sequence (DNA): TGTTCCAGCTCACCACAGGGACTACAAGAGACCCAGTACTTC. It is translated as CSSSPQGLQETQYF. Together with reference TRBV18 and TRBJ2-5, the CDR3 gives the full variable domain: NAGVMQNPRHLVRRRGQEARLRCSPMKGHSHVYWYRQLPEEGLKFMVYLQKENIIDESGMPKERFSAEFPKEGPSILRIQQVVRGDSAAYFCSSSPQGLQETQYFGPGTRLLVL.

This clonotype was observed at least ten times. The rearrangement joins TRBV7-8 to TRBJ2-2; D gene uncertain. Trimming cost V 2 bases and J 1 base, with 8 bases left between them. CDR3 size: 15 residues. Germline-derived CDR1 and CDR2 are SGHVS and FQNEAQ. CDR3 in DNA: TGTGCCAGCAGCTTACGGGCAGAGAACACCGGGGAGCTGTTTTTT. Protein sequence: CASSLRAENTGELFF.

This clonotype was seen ten or more times. This chain connects TRBV10-1 to TRBJ2-7; 8 bases map to TRBD1. The germline V gene has CDR1 WNHNN and CDR2 SYGVQD (reference sequence). Losses at the gene ends were 3 bases for V and 4 bases for J; bases not matched to a gene: 8. The CDR3 loop spans 15 amino acids. The CDR3 region has the DNA TGCGCCAGCAGTGACCAAAAAGACAGGGGATACGAGCAGTACTTC. This gives the protein CASSDQKDRGYEQYF.

This clonotype was picked up many times. The chain couples TRBV6-5 to TRBJ1-1, with D perhaps matching TRBD1 (6 bases). Trimming took off 6 bases at V and 3 bases at J, with 17 bases between the two ends. The CDR3 spans 15 residues. Germline V lookup: CDR1 MNHEY, CDR2 SVGAGI. The CDR3 DNA follows: TGTGCCAGCAGCCCCAGGGGACCAACACACACTGAAGCTTTCTTT. This sequence encodes CASSPRGPTHTEAFF.

Ten or more counts support this clonotype. V usage is TRBV5-1 and J usage is TRBJ2-5; 10 bases agree with TRBD2. The V gene's germline CDR1 is SGHRS and CDR2 YFSETQ. The CDR3 is 16 residues long. The ends lost 0 bases at V and 7 bases at J; junction bases unmatched: 9. The CDR3 region is CASSLDAAGGLGTQYF. CDR3 in DNA: TGCGCCAGCAGCTTGGATGCAGCGGGGGGGCTTGGGACCCAGTACTTC.

This clonotype appeared many times. The J gene is TRBJ2-5, the V gene TRBV3-1; D tentatively fits TRBD1 or TRBD2 (5 bases each). Germline V CDR1 and CDR2: LGHDT, YNNKEL (reference sequence). Trimming stripped 4 bases from V and 2 bases from J, with 14 bases between. This CDR3 is 15 amino acids long. CDR3 sequence: CASSRIPGRQETQYF. The CDR3 coding sequence is TGTGCCAGCAGCCGGATTCCGGGACGGCAAGAGACCCAGTACTTC.

This clonotype was observed many times. The chain is built from TRBV11-1 and TRBJ2-2, with 9 nucleotides matching TRBD1. Germline V CDR1 and CDR2: SGHAT, FQDESV (reference sequence). Trimming cost V 7 bases and J 4 bases; bases outside gene matches: 13. This CDR3 contains 17 residues. DNA for the CDR3: TGTGCCAGCACCGGACCCCGGGACAGGGATGGCACCGGGGAGCTGTTTTTT. Residues: CASTGPRDRDGTGELFF.

This clonotype came up many times. The chain joins TRBV28 to TRBJ2-7, with D uncertain. Trimming took off 7 bases at V and 7 bases at J, with 11 bases between the two ends. Germline V CDR1 and CDR2: MDHEN, SYDVKM. This CDR3 region has 11 residues. This CDR3 is CASMVLGEQYF. CDR3 nucleotide sequence: TGTGCCAGCATGGTACTTGGGGAGCAGTACTTC.

The table lists this clonotype with many counts. This chain connects TRBV5-1 to TRBJ2-7, with TRBD1 matching 9 bases. The germline CDR1 and CDR2 sequences are SGHRS and YFSETQ. This CDR3 is built from 15 residues. Unmatched junction bases numbered 7, after V lost 1 base and J lost 5 bases. The CDR3 sequence is CASSLQTDRGDEQYF. In DNA form, the CDR3 reads TGCGCCAGCAGCTTGCAGACGGACAGGGGCGACGAGCAGTACTTC. Full variable domain (outside the CDR3, taken from reference TRBV5-1 and TRBJ2-7): KAGVTQTPRYLIKTRGQQVTLSCSPISGHRSVSWYQQTPGQGLQFLFEYFSETQRNKGNFPGRFSGRQFSNSRSEMNVSTLELGDSALYLCASSLQTDRGDEQYFGPGTRLTVT.

This clonotype was seen many times. V is TRBV11-2 and J is TRBJ2-7; 12 bases fit TRBD1. Germline V gene sequence: CDR1 SGHAT, CDR2 FQNNGV. The V gene end was trimmed by 6 bases and the J gene end by 0 bases; junction bases not matched to a gene: 6. The CDR3 has 16 residues. Here the CDR3 reads CASRRDRGRSSYEQYF. The CDR3, as DNA: TGTGCCAGCAGAAGGGACAGGGGGCGAAGCTCCTACGAGCAGTACTTC.

At least ten counts were recorded for this clonotype. V usage is TRBV5-1 and J usage is TRBJ2-7; D perhaps matches TRBD1 (6 bases). This CDR3 has 18 residues. Germline V gene lookup returns CDR1 SGHRS and CDR2 YFSETQ. Deletions cut 3 bases from V and 4 bases from J, with 26 bases between. CDR3 sequence (DNA): TGCGCCAGCAGCTGGCCCCCTCTCCTACAGGGATTCGAATACGAGCAGTACTTC. Protein: CASSWPPLLQGFEYEQYF.

This clonotype has at least ten counts. The chain has TRBV20-1 and TRBJ2-2; TRBD1 aligns across 7 bases. Germline trimming cut 4 bases from V and 1 base from J; bases unmatched to any gene: 9. CDR1 is DFQATT and CDR2 is SNEGSKA in the germline V gene (reference sequence). This CDR3 region has 16 residues. The CDR3 is CSATQKRQGNTGELFF. The CDR3 coding sequence is TGCAGTGCTACCCAGAAACGACAGGGGAACACCGGGGAGCTGTTTTTT.

This clonotype occurred many times. J is TRBJ2-7 and V is TRBV5-1; D is possibly TRBD2 (6 bases). Trimming took 5 bases from V and 0 from J, leaving 18 bases between them. This CDR3 contains 16 residues. Germline-derived CDR1 and CDR2 are SGHRS and YFSETQ. In DNA form, the CDR3 reads TGCGCCAGCAGGGTGGCGGGATTATCCAGCTCCTACGAGCAGTACTTC. Protein product: CASRVAGLSSSYEQYF.

This clonotype counts as medium-sized. V is TRBV7-9 and J is TRBJ2-3; 11 positions match TRBD2. V shed 5 bases, J shed 3 bases, and the junction held 7 bases outside the gene matches. The length of the CDR3 is 16 residues. Germline V gene lookup returns CDR1 SEHNR and CDR2 FQNEAQ (reference sequence). DNA of the CDR3: TGTGCCAGCAGCGACCGACTAGCGGGGAGTACAGATACGCAGTATTTT. Encoded protein: CASSDRLAGSTDTQYF.

The chain combines TRBV7-8 with TRBJ2-6, with D possibly being TRBD1 (6 bases). Trimming shortened V by 2 bases and J by 0 bases, and 8 bases separated the two germline ends. The V gene's germline CDR1 is SGHVS and CDR2 FQNEAQ. This CDR3 has 16 amino acids. The CDR3 reads CASSLYRVSGANVLTF. The CDR3 region has the DNA TGTGCCAGCAGCTTATACAGGGTCTCTGGGGCCAACGTCCTGACTTTC. The full variable domain, in which reference TRBV7-8 and TRBJ2-6 provide the parts outside the CDR3, is GAGVSQSPRYKVAKRGQDVALRCDPISGHVSLFWYQQALGQGPEFLTYFQNEAQLDKSGLPSDRFFAERPEGSVSTLKIQRTQQEDSAVYLCASSLYRVSGANVLTFGAGSRLTVL.